This T cell receptor (beta chain) was sequenced in a study of neurological immune-mediated disorders. This clonotype appeared many times. TCRdb recomputed calls from the 5' RACE reads with MiXCR, one row per CDR3 protein. This table has more than 45,000 distinct CDR3 sequences, about 2.5% appearing once. Trimming removed 6 bases from V and 8 bases from J, with 19 bases in between. The CDR3 extends over 15 amino acids. The clonotype originates from a man between 45 and 60 years old with multiple sclerosis. The V gene is TRBV12-3 or TRBV12-4, the J gene TRBJ1-4; no definite D call. Sequencing was carried out using PBMCs. The CDR3 DNA reads as TGTGCCAGCAGCTCGGCCGGGCCGGTAAAGGAAAAACTGTTTTTT. As protein: CASSSAGPVKEKLFF.